This T cell receptor beta chain was sequenced for a study of T cell changes during pregnancy in multiple sclerosis. From germline, CDR1 is MGHRA and CDR2 YSYEKL. The CDR3 length is 14 residues. With 4 bases clipped from V and 6 bases from J, the junction kept 5 bases outside the gene matches. Generated by immunoSEQ multiplex PCR, the TCRdb table keeps only in-frame clones and is missing some. The sample holds tens of thousands of clones; roughly 90% are singletons and the top ten take about 7%. This TCR came from a female donor with multiple sclerosis, enrolled in a pregnancy study. This sample comprised CD8+ T cells from peripheral blood mononuclear cells, obtained in the third trimester of pregnancy. V is TRBV4-1 and J is TRBJ1-1; 10 nucleotides align to TRBD1. CDR3: CASSPGTGDPEAFF. The CDR3 DNA sequence: TGCGCCAGCAGCCCTGGGACAGGGGACCCTGAAGCTTTCTTT.